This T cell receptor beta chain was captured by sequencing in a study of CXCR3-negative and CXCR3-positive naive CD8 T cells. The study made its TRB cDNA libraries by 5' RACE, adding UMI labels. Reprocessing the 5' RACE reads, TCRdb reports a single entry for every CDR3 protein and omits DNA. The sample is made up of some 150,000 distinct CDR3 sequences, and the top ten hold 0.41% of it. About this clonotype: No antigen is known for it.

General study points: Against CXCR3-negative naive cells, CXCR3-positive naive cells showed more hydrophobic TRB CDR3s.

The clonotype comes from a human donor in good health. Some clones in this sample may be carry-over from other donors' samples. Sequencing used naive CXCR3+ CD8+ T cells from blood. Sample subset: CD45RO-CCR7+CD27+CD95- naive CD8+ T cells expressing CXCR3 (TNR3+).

CDR3 in amino acids: CSVEDRLGTFYGYTF. The J gene is TRBJ1-2, the V gene TRBV29-1. The germline V gene encodes CDR1 SQVTM and CDR2 ANQGSEA. This CDR3 region has 15 residues.